This T cell receptor (beta chain) appears in the sequencing data of a study of OX40 agonist ivuxolimab in advanced cancers. Study-wide background: Past anti-PD-1, anti-PD-L1 or anti-CTLA-4 therapy was accepted, and 35% to 45% had received some.

The V and J ends lost 5 bases and 1 base respectively, with 11 bases between them. The germline gives CDR1 SNHLY, CDR2 FYNNEI. The CDR3 has 15 amino acids. Here immunoSEQ multiplex PCR was the method, and the copy in TCRdb shows in-frame clones only, minus some. The sample contains roughly 61,000 clones, approximately 88% of which appear only once. The sequence came from an adult with an advanced solid tumor such as melanoma, head and neck, liver or kidney cancer. Specimen: CD4+ or CD8+ T cells sorted from blood, collected in a trial of the OX40 agonist ivuxolimab. V and J are TRBV2 and TRBJ2-2, with D possibly matching TRBD2 (6 bases). The CDR3 region is CASSSEGGNTGELFF. The CDR3 DNA sequence: TGTGCCAGCAGTTCAGAGGGAGGGAACACCGGGGAGCTGTTTTTT.